This T cell receptor beta chain was recorded in a study of blood T cells in healthy people across ages. Study observations and caveats: There was a strong correlation between TCR beta diversity and naive T cell percentage.

Extracted total RNA amounted to at least 5 micrograms for each sample. Alongside a J-beta primer mix, a sample-barcoded 5' primer served in a second PCR lasting roughly 7 to 11 cycles. Each cDNA was tagged by a template-switch adaptor containing 12 random nucleotides. All samples gave at least 3 million CDR3-containing paired-end reads. Each CDR3 protein gets one entry after TCRdb re-called the 5' RACE reads with MiXCR. The top ten hold over 2% of the sample, which has about 1.8 million distinct CDR3 sequences, about 50% seen once. On this clonotype itself: Antigen specificity is unknown. At one end, the junction sequence differs from germline, possibly due to a read error.

The sequencing sample was made of blood. The sequence was collected from a woman in her 40s in good health.

The CDR3 DNA follows: TGCGTCAGCAGCCTTAGGGTAGCGGCAACCTACAATGAGCAGTTCTTC. It encodes CVSSLRVAATYNEQFF. This chain joins TRBV5-1 and TRBJ2-1; D may be TRBD2 (6 bases). This CDR3 is 16 amino acids long. Germline values: CDR1 SGHRS, CDR2 YFSETQ.